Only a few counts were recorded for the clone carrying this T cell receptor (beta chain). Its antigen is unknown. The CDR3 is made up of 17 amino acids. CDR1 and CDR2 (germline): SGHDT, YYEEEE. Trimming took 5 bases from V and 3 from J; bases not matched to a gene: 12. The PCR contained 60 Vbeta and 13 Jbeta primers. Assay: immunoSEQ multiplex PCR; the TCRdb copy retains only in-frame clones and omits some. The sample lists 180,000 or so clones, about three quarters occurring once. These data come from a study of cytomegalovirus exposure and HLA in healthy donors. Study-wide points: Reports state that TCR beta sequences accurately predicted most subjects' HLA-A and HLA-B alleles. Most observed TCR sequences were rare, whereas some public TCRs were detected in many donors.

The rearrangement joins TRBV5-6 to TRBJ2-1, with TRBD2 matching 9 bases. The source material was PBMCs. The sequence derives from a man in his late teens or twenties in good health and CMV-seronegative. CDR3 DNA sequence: TGTGCCAGCAGTTCCGGGTCGGGTAGCGGGAGCTACAATGAGCAGTTCTTC. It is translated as CASSSGSGSGSYNEQFF.